This T cell receptor beta chain was found in a study of response to subunit inactivated influenza vaccine. As to this clonotype: The target antigen is unknown.

Per the germline V gene, CDR1 is SEHNR and CDR2 is FQNEAQ (reference sequence). The CDR3 consists of 13 residues. V lost 5 bases to trimming and J lost 8 bases, with 10 bases between them. Study results and caveats: The authors put forward the suggestion that each seasonal influenza vaccination may bring in only a limited number of new T cells.

One entry per CDR3 protein, called by TCRdb with MiXCR from the RT-PCR reads. This sample has about half a million distinct CDR3 sequences, with 7.5% to 8.5% found just once. This material consisted of PBMCs from blood, taken about 24 months after vaccination. This chain connects TRBV7-9 to TRBJ1-6, with D unresolved. The source is a man aged 45-69 years who received an inactivated influenza vaccine. The CDR3 loop is CASSPTGDSPLHF. In nucleotides, the CDR3 is TGTGCCAGCAGCCCGACTGGGGATTCACCCCTCCACTTT.